Sequencing of this TCR beta chain was carried out in a study of vaccination and CD4 T cells after COVID-19. Study details: In the convalescent cohort, there were six males and four females, two of them Hispanic.

Sequencing of cultured CD4+ T cell DNA used the Oncomine TCR Beta short-read assay. One entry per CDR3 protein results from TCRdb running MiXCR on the PCR reads. Among tens of thousands of distinct CDR3 sequences listed, 35% to 40% were seen once. A note on this clonotype: The antigen is unknown.

Time point given: late sampling 161 to 241 days after vaccination in a few convalescent patients. This sample's treatment: roughly 10-day PBMC culture with coronavirus spike peptide pools or control peptides (ViraFEST assay). The sequence came from a human donor who had recovered from COVID-19. Sequencing used CD4+ T cells from blood, cultured in vitro, obtained about 7 months after SARS-CoV-2 vaccination.

The CDR3 loop reads CSARASRGQETQYF. The CDR3 DNA reads TGCAGTGCTAGAGCTTCGAGGGGACAAGAGACCCAGTACTTC. V usage is TRBV20-1 and J usage is TRBJ2-5, with D perhaps assigned TRBD1 or TRBD2 (5 bases each). Germline CDR1 DFQATT, CDR2 SNEGSKA (reference sequence). V shed 1 base and J shed 2 bases, with 11 bases lying between them. The CDR3 consists of 14 residues.